The 8 T cell receptor beta chains reported below all come from one sample, sequenced in a study of shared clonotypes between healthy human individuals. Method: immunoSEQ multiplex PCR; TCRdb's copy keeps in-frame clones and lacks some. The sample has about 2 million clones; roughly 95% are singletons. Sequences were obtained from naive CD4+ T cells sorted from blood. Documented subset: CD45RA+ positively selected. Receptors originate from a man aged 18-30 years in good health.

The V gene is TRBV30, the J gene TRBJ2-7; D gene uncertain. The CDR3 spans 14 residues. Germline-derived CDR1 and CDR2 are GTSNPN and SVGIG (reference sequence). Trimming cost V 0 bases and J 0 bases, with 9 bases left between them. In DNA, the CDR3 is TGTGCCTGGAGTGTTCTGGCGGCCTCCTACGAGCAGTACTTC. Translating it yields CAWSVLAASYEQYF.

This clone was picked up one time. V and J are TRBV19 and TRBJ2-5, with no clear D. Germline CDR1 LNHDA, CDR2 SQIVND (reference sequence). Between the trimmed V and J ends, which lost 2 bases and 5 bases, there was a span of 12 bases. The CDR3 is made up of 14 amino acids. CDR3: CASSIPNLAETQYF. The CDR3 DNA reads TGTGCCAGTAGTATACCTAATTTGGCGGAGACCCAGTACTTC.

The chain links TRBV6-5 to TRBJ1-2; no reliable D call. Germline CDR1 MNHEY, CDR2 SVGAGI. The length of the CDR3 is 16 residues. V gave up 0 bases and J gave up 4 bases, with 15 bases separating them. The CDR3 DNA is TGTGCCAGCAGTTACTCAAGGAGGGAGGCGGTCTATGGCTACACCTTC. Amino acids: CASSYSRREAVYGYTF.

The chain is built from TRBV30 and TRBJ2-2; 12 bases line up with TRBD2. CDR3 length: 15 amino acids. Trimming removed 3 bases from V and 6 bases from J; junction bases left unmatched: 5. Germline CDR1 and CDR2: GTSNPN and SVGIG (reference sequence). The CDR3, as DNA: TGTGCCTGGAGAGTAGGACTAGCGGGATCCGGGGAGCTGTTTTTT. Its protein is CAWRVGLAGSGELFF.

V is TRBV19 and J is TRBJ2-6; 7 nucleotides match TRBD2. The CDR3 contains 19 residues. V lost 0 bases, J lost 2 bases, and 10 bases stayed unmatched. Germline V gene data show CDR1 as LNHDA and CDR2 as SQIVND (reference sequence). CDR3 region: CASSIDLWEGLPGANVLTF. In DNA, the CDR3 is TGTGCCAGTAGTATAGATCTGTGGGAGGGCCTGCCTGGGGCCAACGTCCTGACTTTC.

The chain joins TRBV28 to TRBJ1-1; no reliable D call. The CDR3 spans 14 residues. The germline gives CDR1 MDHEN, CDR2 SYDVKM. Trimming cost V 7 bases and J 6 bases, with 18 bases left between them. The CDR3 reads CASKARFGWAEAFF. As DNA, the CDR3 is TGTGCCAGCAAGGCCCGTTTTGGGTGGGCTGAAGCTTTCTTT. The entire variable domain, with the rest obtained from reference TRBV28 and TRBJ1-1, is as follows: DVKVTQSSRYLVKRTGEKVFLECVQDMDHENMFWYRQDPGLGLRLIYFSYDVKMKEKGDIPEGYSVSREKKERFSLILESASTNQTSMYLCASKARFGWAEAFFGQGTRLTVV.

The chain has TRBV11-2 and TRBJ2-7, with 9 positions matching TRBD1. CDR1 and CDR2 (germline): SGHAT, FQNNGV. V trimming: 5 bases; J trimming: 2 bases; junction bases outside the gene matches: 7. CDR3 length: 15 residues. CDR3 region: CASSPGTGTPYEQYF. The CDR3 DNA follows: TGTGCCAGCAGCCCCGGGACAGGGACTCCCTACGAGCAGTACTTC.

The rearrangement uses TRBV2 and TRBJ2-1, with 9 bases fitting TRBD2. J was trimmed by 4 bases and V by 6 bases; bases with no gene match: 1. The V gene's germline CDR1 is SNHLY and CDR2 FYNNEI. The CDR3 is made up of 13 amino acids. Here the CDR3 DNA reads TGTGCCAGCAGCCTAGCGGGGTACAATGAGCAGTTCTTC. It yields the protein CASSLAGYNEQFF.